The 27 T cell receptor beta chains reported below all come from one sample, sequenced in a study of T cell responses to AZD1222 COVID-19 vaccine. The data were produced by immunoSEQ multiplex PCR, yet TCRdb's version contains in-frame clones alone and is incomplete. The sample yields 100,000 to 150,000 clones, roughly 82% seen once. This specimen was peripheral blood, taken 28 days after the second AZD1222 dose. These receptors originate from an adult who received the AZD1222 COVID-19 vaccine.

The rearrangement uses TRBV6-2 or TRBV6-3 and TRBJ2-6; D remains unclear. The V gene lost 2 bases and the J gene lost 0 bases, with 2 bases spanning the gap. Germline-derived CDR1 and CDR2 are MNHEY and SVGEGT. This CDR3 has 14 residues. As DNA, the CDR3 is TGTGCCAGCAGTTACGGCTCTGGGGCCAACGTCCTGACTTTC. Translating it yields CASSYGSGANVLTF.

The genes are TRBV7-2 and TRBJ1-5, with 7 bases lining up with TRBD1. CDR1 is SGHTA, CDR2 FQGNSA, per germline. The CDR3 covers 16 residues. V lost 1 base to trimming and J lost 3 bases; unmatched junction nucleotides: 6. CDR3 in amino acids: CASSLGTGGYNQPQHF. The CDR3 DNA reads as TGTGCCAGCAGCTTAGGGACAGGAGGGTACAATCAGCCCCAGCATTTT.

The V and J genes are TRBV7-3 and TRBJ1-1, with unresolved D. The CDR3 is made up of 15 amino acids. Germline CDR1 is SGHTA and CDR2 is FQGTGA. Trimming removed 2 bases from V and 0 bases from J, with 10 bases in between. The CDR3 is CASSLQSTMNTEAFF. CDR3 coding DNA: TGTGCCAGCAGCTTACAGAGTACCATGAACACTGAAGCTTTCTTT.

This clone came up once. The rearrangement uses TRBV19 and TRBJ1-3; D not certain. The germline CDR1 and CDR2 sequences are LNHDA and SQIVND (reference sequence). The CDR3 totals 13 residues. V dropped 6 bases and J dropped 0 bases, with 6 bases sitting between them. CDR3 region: CASRMFSGNTIYF. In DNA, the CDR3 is TGTGCCAGTAGAATGTTCTCTGGAAACACCATATATTTT. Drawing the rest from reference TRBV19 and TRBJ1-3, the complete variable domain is DGGITQSPKYLFRKEGQNVTLSCEQNLNHDAMYWYRQDPGQGLRLIYYSQIVNDFQKGDIAEGYSVSREKKESFPLTVTSAQKNPTAFYLCASRMFSGNTIYFGEGSWLTVV.

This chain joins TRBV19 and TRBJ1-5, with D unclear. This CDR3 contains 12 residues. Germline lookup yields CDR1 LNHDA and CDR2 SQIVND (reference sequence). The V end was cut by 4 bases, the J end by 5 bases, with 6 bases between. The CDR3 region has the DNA TGTGCCAGTAGTAACCAATATCAGCCCCAGCATTTT. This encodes CASSNQYQPQHF.

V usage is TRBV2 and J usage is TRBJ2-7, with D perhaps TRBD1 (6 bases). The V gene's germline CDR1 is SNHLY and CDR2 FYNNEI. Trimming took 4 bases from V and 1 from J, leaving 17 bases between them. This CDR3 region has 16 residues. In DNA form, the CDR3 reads TGTGCCAGCAGTGTGGGACAACTAGAGGGGTCCTACGAGCAGTACTTC. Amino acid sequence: CASSVGQLEGSYEQYF.

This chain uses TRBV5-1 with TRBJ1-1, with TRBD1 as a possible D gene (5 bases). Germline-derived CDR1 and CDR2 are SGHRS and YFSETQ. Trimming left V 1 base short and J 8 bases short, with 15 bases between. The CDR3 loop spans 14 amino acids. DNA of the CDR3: TGCGCCAGCAGCTTGATATCGAGAGGGGCAGAAGCTTTCTTT. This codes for CASSLISRGAEAFF. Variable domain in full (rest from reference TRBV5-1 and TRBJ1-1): KAGVTQTPRYLIKTRGQQVTLSCSPISGHRSVSWYQQTPGQGLQFLFEYFSETQRNKGNFPGRFSGRQFSNSRSEMNVSTLELGDSALYLCASSLISRGAEAFFGQGTRLTVV.

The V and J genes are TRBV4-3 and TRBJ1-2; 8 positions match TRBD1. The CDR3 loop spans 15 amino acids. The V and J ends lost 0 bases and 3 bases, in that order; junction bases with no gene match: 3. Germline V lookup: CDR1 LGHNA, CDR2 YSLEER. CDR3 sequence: CASSQDNRGDYGYTF. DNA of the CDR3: TGCGCCAGCAGCCAAGATAACAGGGGGGACTATGGCTACACCTTC.

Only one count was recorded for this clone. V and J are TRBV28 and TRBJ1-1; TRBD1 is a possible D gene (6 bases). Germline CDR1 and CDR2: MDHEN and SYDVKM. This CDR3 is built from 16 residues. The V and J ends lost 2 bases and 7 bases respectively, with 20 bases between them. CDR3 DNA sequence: TGTGCCAGCAGTTTAGGGGGGGCCATCACCAGCATTGAAGCTTTCTTT. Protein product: CASSLGGAITSIEAFF. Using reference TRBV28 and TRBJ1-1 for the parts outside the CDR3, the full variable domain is DVKVTQSSRYLVKRTGEKVFLECVQDMDHENMFWYRQDPGLGLRLIYFSYDVKMKEKGDIPEGYSVSREKKERFSLILESASTNQTSMYLCASSLGGAITSIEAFFGQGTRLTVV.

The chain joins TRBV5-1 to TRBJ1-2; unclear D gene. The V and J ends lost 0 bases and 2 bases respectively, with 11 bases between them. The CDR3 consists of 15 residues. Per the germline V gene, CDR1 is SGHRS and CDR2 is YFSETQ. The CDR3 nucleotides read TGCGCCAGCAGCTTGGGATCGATTCAGAACTATGGCTACACCTTC. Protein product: CASSLGSIQNYGYTF.

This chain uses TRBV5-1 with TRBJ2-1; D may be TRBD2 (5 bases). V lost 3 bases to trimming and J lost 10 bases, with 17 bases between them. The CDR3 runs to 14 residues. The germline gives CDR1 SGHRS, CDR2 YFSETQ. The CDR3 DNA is TGCGCCAGCAGCTGGTCTGCGGGCCTCGTGGAGCAGTTCTTC. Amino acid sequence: CASSWSAGLVEQFF.

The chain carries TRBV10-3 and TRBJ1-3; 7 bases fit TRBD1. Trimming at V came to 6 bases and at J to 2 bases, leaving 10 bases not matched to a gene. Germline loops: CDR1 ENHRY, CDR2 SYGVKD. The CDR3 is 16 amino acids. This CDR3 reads CAIRQDRVLAGNTIYF. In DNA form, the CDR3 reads TGTGCCATCAGACAAGACAGGGTTTTAGCTGGAAACACCATATATTTT.

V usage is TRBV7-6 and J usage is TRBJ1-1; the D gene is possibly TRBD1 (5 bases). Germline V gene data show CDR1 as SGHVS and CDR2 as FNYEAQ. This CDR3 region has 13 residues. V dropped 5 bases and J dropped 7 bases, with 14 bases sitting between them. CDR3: CASSRDEGSEAFF. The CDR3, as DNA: TGTGCCAGCAGCCGGGACGAGGGGAGTGAAGCTTTCTTT. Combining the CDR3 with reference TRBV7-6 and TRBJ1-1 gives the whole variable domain GAGVSQSPRYKVTKRGQDVALRCDPISGHVSLYWYRQALGQGPEFLTYFNYEAQQDKSGLPNDRFSAERPEGSISTLTIQRTEQRDSAMYRCASSRDEGSEAFFGQGTRLTVV.

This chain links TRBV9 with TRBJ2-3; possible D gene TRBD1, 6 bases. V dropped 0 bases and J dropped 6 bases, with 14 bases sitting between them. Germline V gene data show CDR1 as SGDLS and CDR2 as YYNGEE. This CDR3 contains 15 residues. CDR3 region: CASSVATTGGDTQYF. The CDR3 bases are TGTGCCAGCAGCGTAGCTACGACAGGTGGGGATACGCAGTATTTT.

Written as DNA, the CDR3 is TGTGCCAGCACTCAAGGACAGGTCCACTCACCCCTCCACTTT. Residues: CASTQGQVHSPLHF. This chain uses TRBV2 with TRBJ1-6; 7 bases are a match to TRBD1. This CDR3 spans 14 amino acids. Germline V CDR1 and CDR2: SNHLY, FYNNEI. After removal of 7 bases from V and 10 bases from J, the junction contained 10 bases not matched to a gene.

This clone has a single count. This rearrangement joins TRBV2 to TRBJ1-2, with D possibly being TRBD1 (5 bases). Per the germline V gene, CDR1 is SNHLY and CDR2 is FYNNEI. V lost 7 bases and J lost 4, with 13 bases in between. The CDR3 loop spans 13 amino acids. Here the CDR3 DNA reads TGTGCCAGCAATCTTTTAGGGGCCTATGGCTACACCTTC. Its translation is CASNLLGAYGYTF.

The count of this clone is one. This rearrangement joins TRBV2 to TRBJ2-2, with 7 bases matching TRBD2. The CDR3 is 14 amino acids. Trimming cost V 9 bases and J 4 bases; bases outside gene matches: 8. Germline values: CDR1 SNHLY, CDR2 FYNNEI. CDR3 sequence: CASNTGLLTGELFF. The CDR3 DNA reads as TGTGCCAGTAACACGGGACTACTCACCGGGGAGCTGTTTTTT.

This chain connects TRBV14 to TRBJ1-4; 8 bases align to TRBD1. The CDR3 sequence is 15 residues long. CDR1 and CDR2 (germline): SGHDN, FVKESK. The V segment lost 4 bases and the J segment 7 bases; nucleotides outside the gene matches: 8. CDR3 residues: CASSPRQGAGEKLFF. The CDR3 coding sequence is TGTGCCAGCAGCCCGCGGCAGGGGGCTGGTGAAAAACTGTTTTTT.

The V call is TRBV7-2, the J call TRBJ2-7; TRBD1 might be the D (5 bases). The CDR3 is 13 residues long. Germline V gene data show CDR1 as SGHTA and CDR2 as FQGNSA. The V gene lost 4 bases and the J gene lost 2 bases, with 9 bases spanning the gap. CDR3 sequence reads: CASSWTSTYEQYF. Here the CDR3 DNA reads TGTGCCAGCAGCTGGACATCTACCTACGAGCAGTACTTC.

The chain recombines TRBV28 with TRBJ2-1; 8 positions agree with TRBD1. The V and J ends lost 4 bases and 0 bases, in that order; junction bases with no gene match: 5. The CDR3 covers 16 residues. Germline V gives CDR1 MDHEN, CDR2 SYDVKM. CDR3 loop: CASSWDRRGSYNEQFF. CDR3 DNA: TGTGCCAGCAGTTGGGACAGGCGCGGCTCCTACAATGAGCAGTTCTTC.

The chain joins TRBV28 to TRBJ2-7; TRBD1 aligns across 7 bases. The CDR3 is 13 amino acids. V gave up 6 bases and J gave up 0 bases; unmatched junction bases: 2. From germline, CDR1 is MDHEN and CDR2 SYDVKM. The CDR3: CASSDRVSYEQYF. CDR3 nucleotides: TGTGCCAGCAGCGACAGGGTCTCCTACGAGCAGTACTTC.

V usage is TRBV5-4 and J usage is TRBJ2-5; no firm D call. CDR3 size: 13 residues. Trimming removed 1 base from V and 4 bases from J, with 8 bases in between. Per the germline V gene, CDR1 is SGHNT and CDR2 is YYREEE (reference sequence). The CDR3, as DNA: TGTGCCAGCAGCTTGCGAAACGGAGAGACCCAGTACTTC. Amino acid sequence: CASSLRNGETQYF.

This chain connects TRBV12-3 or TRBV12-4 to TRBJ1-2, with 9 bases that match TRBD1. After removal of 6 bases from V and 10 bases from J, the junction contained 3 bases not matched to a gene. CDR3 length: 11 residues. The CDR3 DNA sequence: TGTGCCAGCAGGGACAGGGGCGACTACACCTTC. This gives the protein CASRDRGDYTF.

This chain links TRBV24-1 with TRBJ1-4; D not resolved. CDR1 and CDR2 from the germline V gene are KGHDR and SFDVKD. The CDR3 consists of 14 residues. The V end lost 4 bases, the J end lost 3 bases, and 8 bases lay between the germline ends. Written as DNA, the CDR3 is TGTGCCACCAGTGACGACACCTCTAATGAAAAACTGTTTTTT. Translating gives CATSDDTSNEKLFF.

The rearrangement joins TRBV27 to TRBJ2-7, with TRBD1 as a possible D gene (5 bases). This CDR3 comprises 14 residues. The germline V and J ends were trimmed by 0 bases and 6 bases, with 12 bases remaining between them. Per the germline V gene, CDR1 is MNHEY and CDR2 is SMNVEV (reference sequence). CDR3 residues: CASSLSSPQGEQYF. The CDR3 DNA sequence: TGTGCCAGCAGTTTATCCTCACCCCAGGGCGAGCAGTACTTC.

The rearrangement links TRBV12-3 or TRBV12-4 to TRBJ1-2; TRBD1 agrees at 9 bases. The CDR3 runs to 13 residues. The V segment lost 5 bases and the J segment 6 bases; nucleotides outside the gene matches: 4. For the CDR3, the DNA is TGTGCCAGCAGTCCCCGGGACAGGGATGGCTACACCTTC. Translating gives CASSPRDRDGYTF.

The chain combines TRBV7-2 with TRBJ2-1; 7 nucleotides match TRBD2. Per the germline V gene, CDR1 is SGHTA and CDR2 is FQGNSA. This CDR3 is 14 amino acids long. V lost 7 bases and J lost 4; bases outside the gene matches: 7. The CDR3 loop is CASTTQRGYNEQFF. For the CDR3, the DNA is TGTGCCAGCACCACCCAGCGGGGATACAATGAGCAGTTCTTC.